The 6 T cell receptor beta chains below were found in one sample sequenced in a study of blood T cell repertoires in COVID-19. Clones were sequenced by immunoSEQ multiplex PCR, and TCRdb holds only the in-frame ones, with some missing. Counted here are approximately 240,000 clones, 70% to 90% occurring once; the ten biggest clones make up roughly 12%. Sequencing was carried out using peripheral blood. These receptor sequences come from a woman aged 18-29 years who had recovered from COVID-19.

The CDR3 protein is CASSLGSTSGNQETQYF. CDR3 nucleotides: TGTGCCAGCAGCTTAGGTTCGACTAGCGGGAACCAAGAGACCCAGTACTTC. V is TRBV7-9 and J is TRBJ2-5; 11 bases map to TRBD2. CDR1 is SEHNR and CDR2 is FQNEAQ in the germline V gene (reference sequence). V trimming: 1 base; J trimming: 0 bases; junction bases outside the gene matches: 4. The CDR3 extends over 17 amino acids. Drawing the rest from reference TRBV7-9 and TRBJ2-5, the complete variable domain is DTGVSQNPRHKITKRGQNVTFRCDPISEHNRLYWYRQTLGQGPEFLTYFQNEAQLEKSRLLSDRFSAERPKGSFSTLEIQRTEQGDSAMYLCASSLGSTSGNQETQYFGPGTRLLVL.

The chain links TRBV5-1 to TRBJ2-5, with 8 bases lining up with TRBD2. Germline V gene data show CDR1 as SGHRS and CDR2 as YFSETQ. Trimming took 7 bases from V and 4 from J; bases not matched to a gene: 12. This CDR3 is built from 15 residues. The CDR3 spells CASGGGSGMGETQYF. The CDR3 nucleotides are TGCGCCAGCGGCGGGGGTAGCGGGATGGGAGAGACCCAGTACTTC. Full variable domain (rest looked up from reference TRBV5-1 and TRBJ2-5): KAGVTQTPRYLIKTRGQQVTLSCSPISGHRSVSWYQQTPGQGLQFLFEYFSETQRNKGNFPGRFSGRQFSNSRSEMNVSTLELGDSALYLCASGGGSGMGETQYFGPGTRLLVL.

The CDR3 sequence is CASSSKDRGMGYGYTF. As DNA, the CDR3 is TGTGCCAGCAGCTCAAAGGACAGGGGTATGGGCTATGGCTACACCTTC. This chain joins TRBV5-4 and TRBJ1-2; 9 bases align to TRBD1. CDR1 and CDR2 (germline): SGHNT, YYREEE (reference sequence). Trimming removed 3 bases from V and 4 bases from J; junction bases left unmatched: 10. There are 16 residues in the CDR3.

The chain uses TRBV12-5 and TRBJ1-2; D ambiguous. The ends were cut back, 0 bases at V and 6 bases at J, with 17 bases in the middle. The CDR3 has 16 residues. Germline V lookup: CDR1 LGHNT, CDR2 FRNRAP. The DNA for the CDR3 is TGTGCTAGTGGTTTGGTAGAGACTAGGAGGGAGGATGGCTACACCTTC. As protein: CASGLVETRREDGYTF.

J is TRBJ2-5 and V is TRBV10-3; TRBD1 is a possible D gene (6 bases). Per the germline V gene, CDR1 is ENHRY and CDR2 is SYGVKD. Trimming took off 10 bases at V and 4 bases at J, with 16 bases between the two ends. This CDR3 contains 13 residues. This CDR3 is CASTPGQGETQYF. CDR3 DNA sequence: TGTGCCAGCACCCCGGGACAAGGAGAGACCCAGTACTTC.

This clone was recorded only once. The genes are TRBV29-1 and TRBJ1-4; no definite D call. This CDR3 comprises 13 residues. V was clipped by 6 bases and J by 3 bases, with 11 bases between them. From germline, CDR1 is SQVTM and CDR2 ANQGSEA. The CDR3 here is CSVGPGSNEKLFF. DNA of the CDR3: TGCAGCGTAGGCCCAGGTTCTAATGAAAAACTGTTTTTT.